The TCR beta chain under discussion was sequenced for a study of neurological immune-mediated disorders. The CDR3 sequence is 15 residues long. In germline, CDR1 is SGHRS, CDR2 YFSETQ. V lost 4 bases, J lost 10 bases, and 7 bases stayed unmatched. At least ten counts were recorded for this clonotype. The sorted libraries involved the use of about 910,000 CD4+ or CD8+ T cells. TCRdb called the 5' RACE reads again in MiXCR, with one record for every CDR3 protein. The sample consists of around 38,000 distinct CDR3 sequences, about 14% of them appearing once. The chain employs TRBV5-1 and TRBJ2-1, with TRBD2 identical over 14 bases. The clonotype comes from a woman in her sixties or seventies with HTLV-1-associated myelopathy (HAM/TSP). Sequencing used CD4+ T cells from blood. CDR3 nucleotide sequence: TGCGCCAGCAGCCGCGTGGGACTAGCGGGGGAAGAGCAGTTCTTC. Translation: CASSRVGLAGEEQFF.